This T cell receptor beta chain was captured in a study of shared clonotypes between healthy human individuals. Details on this clone: What it recognizes is unknown.

The naive CD8 subset, CD45RO-negative cells positively selected for CCR7, excluded terminally differentiated effector memory CD45RA+ cells. The ends lost 5 bases at V and 8 bases at J; junction bases unmatched: 18. Looked up from germline, CDR1 is MNHEY and CDR2 is SMNVEV (reference sequence). This CDR3 region has 17 residues. At the deep level, the assay was run. Sequencing was performed with immunoSEQ multiplex PCR; in TCRdb, only in-frame clones are kept and a portion is missing. Altogether roughly 570,000 clones are present, roughly 98% being singletons, with the ten largest covering approximately 0.3%. Study results and caveats: Naive subsets tended to show greater estimated richness than memory subsets. When naive CD4 clonotypes were compared across a few donors, about 4.8% were shared.

V is TRBV27 and J is TRBJ1-2, with 9 positions matching TRBD1. The sample was naive CD8+ T cells sorted from blood. The TCR comes from a man aged 30 to 45 in good health. CDR3 sequence reads: CASSPRDRASKIRGYTF. CDR3 coding DNA: TGTGCCAGCAGTCCCCGGGACAGGGCTTCCAAGATACGCGGCTACACCTTC.